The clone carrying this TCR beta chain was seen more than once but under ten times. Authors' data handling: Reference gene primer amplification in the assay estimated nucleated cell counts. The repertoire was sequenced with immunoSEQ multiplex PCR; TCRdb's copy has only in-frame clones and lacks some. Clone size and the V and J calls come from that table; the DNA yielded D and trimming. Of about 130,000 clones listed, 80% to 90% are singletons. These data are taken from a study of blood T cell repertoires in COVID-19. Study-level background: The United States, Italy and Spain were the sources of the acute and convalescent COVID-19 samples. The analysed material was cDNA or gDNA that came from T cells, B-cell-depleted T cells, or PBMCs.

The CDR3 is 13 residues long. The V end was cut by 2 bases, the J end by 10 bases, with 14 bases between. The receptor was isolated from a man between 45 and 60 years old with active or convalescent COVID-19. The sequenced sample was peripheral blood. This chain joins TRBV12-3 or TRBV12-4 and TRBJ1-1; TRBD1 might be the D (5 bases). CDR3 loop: CASSLTGGYAAFF. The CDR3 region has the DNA TGTGCCAGCAGTTTAACCGGGGGATACGCAGCTTTCTTT.